This TCR beta chain was identified during a study of T cells in Graves' hyperthyroidism and ophthalmopathy (dated by TCRdb to the late 2010s). About the full investigation: Peripheral blood was sampled at the time of initial diagnosis, prior to any treatment. TCR V-J signatures able to tell the groups apart were searched for in a discovery cohort of some 97 patients, of whom more than 40 had Graves' ophthalmopathy and under 65 had stable Graves' hyperthyroidism. Whether ophthalmopathy could be predicted prospectively was tested in an independent validation cohort made up of 18 to 20 hyperthyroidism patients plus 17 patients who later progressed to ophthalmopathy. The roughly 100 discovery patients were randomly divided into training and test sets at a 7:3 ratio. The study also compared thyroid tissue and blood T-cell repertoires from roughly six Graves' hyperthyroidism patients. Following sampling, methimazole starting at 30 mg daily was given to hyperthyroidism patients, and high-dose intravenous methylprednisolone was given to ophthalmopathy patients. The paper describes TCR Vbeta CDR3 sequencing of 120 to 150 peripheral blood samples, made up of about 40 ophthalmopathy patients, 70 to 75 hyperthyroidism patients and some 17 progressor patients.

Germline trimming amounts to 4 bases on V and 5 bases on J, with 10 as the count of junction bases outside the gene matches. The germline V gene provides CDR1 MNHNS and CDR2 SASEGT. Including the terminal cysteine and phenylalanine, the CDR3 comprises 18 residues. The only DNA kept is the CDR3, 54 bases in frame from the first base. Findings and caveats that apply to the study as a whole: No statistical method was used to fix the sample size in advance, and group allocation was not hidden from the investigators. In validation, the model predicted progression to ophthalmopathy with 65% to 71% sensitivity and around 72% specificity, a median of about 6.7 months before onset. A model built on a 13 V-J signature distinguished ophthalmopathy from stable hyperthyroidism, reaching roughly 88% sensitivity and 81.08% specificity in cross-validation and 80%/75% in testing. Most expanded thyroid clonotypes (frequency above 0.001) were also found in blood, which suggests that blood repertoires may mirror thyroid immune responses.

A patient counted as having stable Graves' hyperthyroidism if no progression to ophthalmopathy occurred over 18 months of follow-up. Hyperthyroidism patients were newly diagnosed, had a disease duration of under 2 months, and were aged 18 to 65 years. Patients with uncontrolled infections, other autoimmune diseases, pregnancy or lactation were excluded. Clinical symptoms, serum thyroxine and TRAb, thyroid ultrasound, and orbital computed tomography formed the basis for the diagnoses. PBMCs were isolated from more than 8 ml of fresh peripheral blood by Ficoll-Paque density gradient centrifugation. Trizol reagent was used to extract total RNA, and RNA quality was then checked on an Agilent 2100 Bioanalyzer. This clonotype has more than one count but fewer than ten. What antigen it recognizes has not been identified. No base quality information exists; no much larger clone differs at one position. Amplification of TCR beta CDR3 regions was carried out from RNA transcripts. The first round of RT-PCR for the TCR CDR3 was performed with the HTBI primer set and the Qiagen OneStep RT-PCR kit. Libraries were constructed in a second round of multiplex PCR, after which size selection and purification were performed. The libraries were sequenced on an Illumina HiSeq2000 using paired-end 100 bp reads. The paper's data handling went like this. SOAPnuke was used to process the raw data, removing reads that contained adapters or uncalled bases, had a mean Phred below 15, or lacked an exact match to the constant primer or identifier. High-quality paired reads were merged using COPE v1.2.5, and each unique nucleotide sequence was defined as a clonotype. Clonotypes were aligned to IMGT TRBV, TRBD and TRBJ reference segments using MiTCR v1.1. Analysis was restricted to V-J combinations with a frequency above 0.0001, which covered roughly 99% of repertoires. The TCS score was defined as the ratio of F50 (clonal expansion) to E x V (chaos), calculated using BLOSUM62-based TCRdist between CDR3 peptides within each V-J. Welch's t-statistics and random forest reduced around 520 V-J features to around 14, which were used in a naive Bayes classifier (R e1071). The Morisita-Horn index was used to measure how similar the thyroid and blood repertoires were. TCRdb reran the public reads through fastp at Q25 and MiXCR, keeping productive beta chains. Rows matching on CDR3 protein sequence are summarized as one entry with the most common DNA and genes. The V and J calls come from TCRdb's annotation, not from the publication. The sample table contains under 130,000 distinct CDR3 sequences; only one count was recorded for approximately 48% of them. The ten biggest clones cover about a quarter of the sample.

This chain joins TRBV6-1 to TRBJ2-2; 13 bases in between match TRBD2. The receptor was isolated from a man aged 40-50 years with Graves' hyperthyroidism. The sequenced sample was blood. The CDR3 loop reads CASSGFRTSGSKTGELFF. At the DNA level, the sequence is TGTGCCAGCAGTGGATTCCGGACTAGCGGGAGCAAAACCGGGGAGCTGTTTTTT.